This T cell receptor (beta chain) was identified in a study of radiation and T cells in renal cell carcinoma. Of note for this clone: Antigen unknown.

As for time point: blood 4 weeks post-SBRT, at nephrectomy. Treatment specified: 15 Gy SBRT to primary tumor, nephrectomy 4 weeks later. Serial blood draws occurred at baseline and 2 and 4 weeks post-SBRT. Clear cell pathology was present in this patient's renal cell carcinoma. TCRdb's table, derived via immunoSEQ multiplex PCR, lists solely in-frame clones and lacks some. The sample consists of about 34,000 clones, 81% of them appearing once. Study results and limitations: In blood, top tumor clones expanded by 2 weeks, shrinking by 4. No pretreatment tumor biopsies were available for baseline clonotypes.

Germline V lookup: CDR1 SGHRS, CDR2 YFSETQ. V was cut by 4 bases and J by 3 bases, with 17 bases left in between. There are 15 residues in the CDR3. The origin of this receptor is a man in his 60s with renal cell carcinoma. The sample here was blood, taken from a patient whose treatment included radiotherapy and nephrectomy. The chain joins TRBV5-1 to TRBJ2-7; tentatively, D is TRBD1 (5 bases). Here the CDR3 DNA reads TGCGCCAGCAGCCTACAGCAGGGTAGGTACTACGAGCAGTACTTC. Translating it yields CASSLQQGRYYEQYF.